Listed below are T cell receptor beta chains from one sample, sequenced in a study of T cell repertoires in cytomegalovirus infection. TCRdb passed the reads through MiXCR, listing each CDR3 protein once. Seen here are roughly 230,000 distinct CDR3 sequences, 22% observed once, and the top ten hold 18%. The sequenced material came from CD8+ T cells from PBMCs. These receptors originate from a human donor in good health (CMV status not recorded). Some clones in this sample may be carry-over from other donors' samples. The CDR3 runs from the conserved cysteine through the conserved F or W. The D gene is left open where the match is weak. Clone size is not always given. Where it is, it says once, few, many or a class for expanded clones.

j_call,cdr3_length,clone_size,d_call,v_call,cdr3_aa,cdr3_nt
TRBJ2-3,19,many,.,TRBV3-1,CASSQWKDGGLLGTDTQYF,TGTGCCAGCAGCCAGTGGAAGGACGGGGGCCTGCTGGGCACAGATACGCAGTATTTT
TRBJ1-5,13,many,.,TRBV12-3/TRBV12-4,CASSFGSNQPQHF,TGTGCCAGCAGTTTCGGCAGCAATCAGCCCCAGCATTTT
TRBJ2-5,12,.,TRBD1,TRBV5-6,CASSSDRGTQYF,TGTGCCAGCAGTTCGGACAGGGGGACCCAGTACTTC
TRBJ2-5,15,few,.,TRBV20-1,CSAGPRGLVQETQYF,TGCAGTGCTGGACCCCGGGGGCTTGTCCAAGAGACCCAGTACTTC
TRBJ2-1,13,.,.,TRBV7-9,CASSLENHNEQFF,TGTGCCAGCAGTTTGGAAAACCACAATGAGCAGTTCTTC
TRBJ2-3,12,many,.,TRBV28,CASSFRPDTQYF,TGTGCCAGCAGTTTTCGTCCAGATACGCAGTATTTT
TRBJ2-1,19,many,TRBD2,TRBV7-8,CASSLGALAGGIGYNEQFF,TGTGCCAGCAGCTTAGGAGCCCTAGCGGGGGGAATTGGTTACAATGAGCAGTTCTTC
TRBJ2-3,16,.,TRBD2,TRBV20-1,CSARALGLAAGDTQYF,TGCAGTGCTAGAGCCTTAGGACTAGCGGCTGGAGATACGCAGTATTTT
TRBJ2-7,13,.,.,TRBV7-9,CASNIGQGYEQYF,TGTGCCAGCAACATAGGGCAGGGCTACGAGCAGTACTTC
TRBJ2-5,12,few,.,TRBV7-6,CASSSLSGTQYF,TGTGCCAGCAGCTCCCTATCGGGGACCCAGTACTTC
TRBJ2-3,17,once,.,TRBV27,CASSPQPAGTFTDTQYF,TGTGCCAGCAGTCCACAGCCAGCGGGGACATTCACAGATACGCAGTATTTT
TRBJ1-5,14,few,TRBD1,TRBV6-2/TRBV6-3,CAIRTGGRNQPQHF,TGTGCCATCCGGACAGGGGGAAGAAATCAGCCCCAGCATTTT
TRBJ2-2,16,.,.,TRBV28,CASSPPGLQPHSKLFF,TGTGCCAGCAGTCCCCCCGGTCTACAGCCCCACTCAAAGCTGTTTTTT
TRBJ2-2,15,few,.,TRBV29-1,CSVVTGEKNTGELFF,TGCAGCGTTGTAACCGGGGAAAAGAACACCGGGGAGCTGTTTTTT
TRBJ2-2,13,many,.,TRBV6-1,CASTWGNTGELFF,TGTGCCAGCACCTGGGGGAACACCGGGGAGCTGTTTTTT
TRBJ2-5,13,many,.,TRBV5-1,CASRSDIQETQYF,TGCGCCAGCAGATCCGACATCCAAGAGACCCAGTACTTC
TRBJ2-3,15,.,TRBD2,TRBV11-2,CASSDPGLGGYTQYF,TGTGCCAGCAGCGACCCGGGACTAGGAGGCTATACGCAGTATTTT
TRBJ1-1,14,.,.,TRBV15,CATSRDWGGTEAFF,TGTGCCACCAGCAGAGATTGGGGGGGCACTGAAGCTTTCTTT
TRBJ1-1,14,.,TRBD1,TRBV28,CASSFPDRGYEAFF,TGTGCCAGCAGTTTCCCGGACAGGGGTTATGAAGCTTTCTTT
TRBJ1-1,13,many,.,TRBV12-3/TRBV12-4,CASSPQGSTEAFF,TGTGCCAGCAGCCCACAGGGTAGCACTGAAGCTTTCTTT
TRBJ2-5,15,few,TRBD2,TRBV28,CASSPRLAGQETQYF,TGTGCCAGCAGTCCCAGACTAGCAGGCCAAGAGACCCAGTACTTC
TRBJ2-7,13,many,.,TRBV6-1,CASSENRWNEQYF,TGTGCCAGCAGTGAAAACAGGTGGAACGAGCAGTACTTC
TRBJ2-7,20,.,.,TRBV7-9,CASSSTPTSLSGTNSYEQYF,TGTGCCAGCAGTTCAACCCCAACTAGTTTGTCCGGGACAAACTCCTACGAGCAGTACTTC
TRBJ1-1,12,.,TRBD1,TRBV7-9,CASSFTTGVAFF,TGTGCCAGCAGCTTCACGACAGGGGTAGCTTTCTTT
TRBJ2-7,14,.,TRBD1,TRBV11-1,CASSPRDRAHEQYF,TGTGCCAGCAGCCCCCGGGACAGGGCCCACGAGCAGTACTTC
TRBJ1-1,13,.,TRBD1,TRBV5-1,CASSLGQGVLAFF,TGCGCCAGCAGCTTGGGACAGGGGGTTTTGGCTTTCTTT
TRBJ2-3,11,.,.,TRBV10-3,CATISTDTQYF,TGTGCCACAATCAGCACAGATACGCAGTATTTT